The 23 T cell receptor beta chains below come from one sample, sequenced in a study of T cell changes during pregnancy in multiple sclerosis. The assay was immunoSEQ multiplex PCR, and TCRdb's table has in-frame clones only and misses some. The sample lists about 46,000 clones, 93% seen once, with roughly 4.3% in the top ten. Source: CD8+ T cells from peripheral blood mononuclear cells, taken after pregnancy. The source of these receptors is a female donor with multiple sclerosis, enrolled in a pregnancy study.

The V and J genes are TRBV15 and TRBJ2-3; 7 bases map to TRBD1. J lost 4 bases, V lost 5 bases, and 12 bases had no gene match. CDR1 is LNHNV and CDR2 is YYDKDF in the germline V gene (reference sequence). The CDR3 is 16 residues long. DNA for the CDR3: TGTGCCACCAGCGAGAATCCGACAGGGTCCCCAGATACGCAGTATTTT. It translates to CATSENPTGSPDTQYF.

The V and J genes are TRBV28 and TRBJ2-1, with D tentatively TRBD2 (6 bases). The CDR3 length is 15 residues. The V and J ends lost 5 bases and 3 bases respectively, with 14 bases between them. CDR1 is MDHEN and CDR2 is SYDVKM in the germline V gene. The CDR3 here is CASSPREPNYNEQFF. CDR3 coding DNA: TGTGCCAGCAGTCCACGGGAGCCTAACTACAATGAGCAGTTCTTC.

This chain connects TRBV15 to TRBJ2-7, with unresolved D. Trimming pared 0 bases from V and 0 bases from J, leaving 9 bases between. This CDR3 is 15 amino acids long. Germline CDR1 LNHNV, CDR2 YYDKDF (reference sequence). The CDR3 nucleotides are TGTGCCACCAGCAGAGAGCGCGGCAACTCCTACGAGCAGTACTTC. This gives the protein CATSRERGNSYEQYF.

The V call is TRBV5-6, the J call TRBJ1-5, with D perhaps matching TRBD1 (5 bases). CDR1 and CDR2 from the germline V gene are SGHDT and YYEEEE. The V end was cut by 0 bases, the J end by 0 bases, with 10 bases between. The CDR3 totals 16 residues. CDR3 sequence: CASSLGGRVSNQPQHF. Written as DNA, the CDR3 is TGTGCCAGCAGCTTGGGAGGCAGGGTTAGCAATCAGCCCCAGCATTTT.

The gene calls are TRBV25-1 and TRBJ1-2; the D gene is possibly TRBD1 (5 bases). From germline, CDR1 is MGHDK and CDR2 SYGVNS. V gave up 9 bases and J gave up 2 bases, with 19 bases separating them. The CDR3 runs 15 residues. The CDR3 bases are TGTGCCAGTTTTACAGAGGAGGGGACCAACTATGGCTACACCTTC. Amino acids: CASFTEEGTNYGYTF.

A single count supports this clone. V is TRBV2 and J is TRBJ1-5, with a weak D call TRBD1 (5 bases). Germline V CDR1 and CDR2: SNHLY, FYNNEI. The CDR3 contains 15 residues. V gave up 3 bases and J gave up 3 bases, with 12 bases separating them. CDR3 bases: TGTGCCAGCAGTGATCTCGACAGCGTCAATCAGCCCCAGCATTTT. This sequence encodes CASSDLDSVNQPQHF.

The V call is TRBV9, the J call TRBJ1-5; 7 bases line up with TRBD1. The CDR3 is 14 amino acids. With 3 bases clipped from V and 1 base from J, the junction kept 1 base outside the gene matches. CDR1 is SGDLS, CDR2 YYNGEE, per germline. The CDR3 spells CASSEGASNQPQHF. Here the CDR3 DNA reads TGTGCCAGCAGCGAGGGGGCGAGCAATCAGCCCCAGCATTTT.

The V call is TRBV7-8, the J call TRBJ2-2; D gene unclear. The CDR3 runs to 11 residues. Germline V gives CDR1 SGHVS, CDR2 FQNEAQ. V dropped 8 bases and J dropped 7 bases, with 8 bases sitting between them. CDR3 in amino acids: CASLANGELFF. CDR3 nucleotide sequence: TGTGCCAGCCTCGCTAACGGGGAGCTGTTTTTT.

This chain joins TRBV5-1 and TRBJ1-5; TRBD1 is a possible D gene (6 bases). The V gene's germline CDR1 is SGHRS and CDR2 YFSETQ. V lost 0 bases and J lost 7, with 14 bases in between. This CDR3 contains 15 residues. As DNA, the CDR3 is TGCGCCAGCAGCTTGGAGGGGGGGGGCAGGCAGCCCCAGCATTTT. Translating gives CASSLEGGGRQPQHF.

This clone was recorded only once. This sequence joins TRBV28 and TRBJ2-3; D remains ambiguous. V gave up 2 bases and J gave up 4 bases, with 4 bases separating them. Germline-derived CDR1 and CDR2 are MDHEN and SYDVKM. This CDR3 has 12 residues. The CDR3 is CASSLLPDTQYF. CDR3 coding DNA: TGTGCCAGCAGTTTACTACCAGATACGCAGTATTTT.

CDR3 in amino acids: CASSPPLLARERETQYF. In nucleotides, the CDR3 is TGTGCCAGCAGCCCCCCTTTACTAGCCCGAGAGAGGGAGACCCAGTACTTC. The V gene is TRBV7-8, the J gene TRBJ2-5; tentative D call: TRBD2 (6 bases). Trimming removed 5 bases from V and 5 bases from J, with 24 bases in between. The CDR3 has 17 residues. Germline V CDR1 and CDR2: SGHVS, FQNEAQ.

The CDR3 DNA reads as TGTGCCAGCAGCAAACAGGGGACGGGAAACACCATATATTTT. Protein: CASSKQGTGNTIYF. The J gene is TRBJ1-3, the V gene TRBV14; TRBD1 matches at 7 bases. The CDR3 length is 14 residues. The germline V gene encodes CDR1 SGHDN and CDR2 FVKESK. V shed 5 bases and J 4 bases; nucleotides not matched to a gene: 5.

The CDR3 sequence: CASSQDAQGQGNTIYF. Here the CDR3 DNA reads TGCGCCAGCAGCCAAGATGCACAGGGGCAAGGAAACACCATATATTTT. The V gene is TRBV4-3, the J gene TRBJ1-3; TRBD1 matches 7 bases. V lost 0 bases to trimming and J lost 4 bases; unmatched junction nucleotides: 6. Germline assignment: CDR1 LGHNA and CDR2 YSLEER. The CDR3 spans 16 residues.

The chain joins TRBV15 to TRBJ1-1, with D unclear. The CDR3 length is 14 residues. The germline CDR1 and CDR2 sequences are LNHNV and YYDKDF (reference sequence). The ends were cut back, 0 bases at V and 4 bases at J, with 9 bases in the middle. CDR3 nucleotides: TGTGCCACCAGCAGAGATCGAGTCGGCACTGAAGCTTTCTTT. Translated, it gives CATSRDRVGTEAFF.

This chain uses TRBV5-1 with TRBJ2-3; 8 nucleotides align to TRBD1. The CDR3 is 15 amino acids. Germline CDR1 reads SGHRS; CDR2 reads YFSETQ. The trim removed 3 bases at V and 4 bases at J, leaving 7 bases unmatched. The CDR3 DNA reads TGCGCCAGCAGCTCCTCCGACAGGGGACCAGATACGCAGTATTTT. It codes for CASSSSDRGPDTQYF. The entire variable domain, with the rest obtained from reference TRBV5-1 and TRBJ2-3, is as follows: KAGVTQTPRYLIKTRGQQVTLSCSPISGHRSVSWYQQTPGQGLQFLFEYFSETQRNKGNFPGRFSGRQFSNSRSEMNVSTLELGDSALYLCASSSSDRGPDTQYFGPGTRLTVL.

The chain couples TRBV28 to TRBJ2-1; D is possibly TRBD2 (6 bases). Trimming shortened V by 6 bases and J by 5 bases, and 20 bases separated the two germline ends. Germline V gives CDR1 MDHEN, CDR2 SYDVKM. The CDR3 length is 16 residues. CDR3 residues: CASRLTSGLIDNEQFF. Here the CDR3 DNA reads TGTGCCAGCAGGCTAACGTCAGGACTAATCGACAATGAGCAGTTCTTC. The whole variable domain, filled in from reference TRBV28 and TRBJ2-1, reads DVKVTQSSRYLVKRTGEKVFLECVQDMDHENMFWYRQDPGLGLRLIYFSYDVKMKEKGDIPEGYSVSREKKERFSLILESASTNQTSMYLCASRLTSGLIDNEQFFGPGTRLTVL.

The genes are TRBV9 and TRBJ2-1; D remains ambiguous. Trimming shortened V by 3 bases and J by 12 bases, and 7 bases separated the two germline ends. The length of the CDR3 is 10 residues. Germline V lookup: CDR1 SGDLS, CDR2 YYNGEE. This CDR3 reads CASSGDRQFF. The DNA for the CDR3 is TGTGCCAGCAGCGGAGATAGGCAGTTCTTC.

The chain employs TRBV6-5 and TRBJ1-1, with a tentative D call TRBD1 (5 bases). Germline CDR1 is MNHEY and CDR2 is SVGAGI. Trimming stripped 2 bases from V and 5 bases from J, with 12 bases between. The CDR3 runs to 14 residues. This chain's CDR3 is CASSYGQGKTEAFF. The CDR3 nucleotides are TGTGCCAGCAGTTACGGGCAGGGTAAGACTGAAGCTTTCTTT.

This sequence joins TRBV7-3 and TRBJ2-1; D is possibly TRBD2 (6 bases). Germline values: CDR1 SGHTA, CDR2 FQGTGA. The germline V and J ends were trimmed by 5 bases and 9 bases, with 14 bases remaining between them. The CDR3 runs to 13 residues. As DNA, the CDR3 is TGTGCCAGCAGCACTAAGATGGGGGGTGAGCAGTTCTTC. Encoded protein: CASSTKMGGEQFF.

The chain employs TRBV9 and TRBJ1-6, with 7 bases matching TRBD1. Per the germline V gene, CDR1 is SGDLS and CDR2 is YYNGEE. V lost 0 bases to trimming and J lost 6 bases; unmatched junction nucleotides: 3. The CDR3 loop spans 15 amino acids. CDR3 residues: CASSVEGTANSPLHF. CDR3 DNA: TGTGCCAGCAGCGTAGAGGGGACAGCTAATTCACCCCTCCACTTT.

This clone was observed once. The rearrangement uses TRBV29-1 and TRBJ2-7; 9 nucleotides agree with TRBD1. J lost 5 bases, V lost 7 bases, and 6 bases had no gene match. The CDR3 runs 12 residues. Germline values: CDR1 SQVTM, CDR2 ANQGSEA. The CDR3 region has the DNA TGCAGCGCTGGGACAGGGATGGACGAGCAGTACTTC. Translating gives CSAGTGMDEQYF.

The chain recombines TRBV27 with TRBJ1-5; TRBD1 matches 7 bases. Per germline, CDR1 MNHEY and CDR2 SMNVEV (reference sequence). This CDR3 has 14 amino acids. The trim removed 4 bases at V and 5 bases at J, leaving 5 bases unmatched. The CDR3 bases are TGTGCCAGCAGTTCGACAGGGTGGGATCAGCCCCAGCATTTT. Translation: CASSSTGWDQPQHF.

The chain employs TRBV6-5 and TRBJ1-4, with D unclear. The CDR3 sequence is 14 residues long. The V and J ends lost 4 bases and 10 bases respectively, with 16 bases between them. Germline CDR1 is MNHEY and CDR2 is SVGAGI. The CDR3 DNA is TGTGCCAGCAGTTCTGAGGGTCCGCCAGGAAAACTGTTTTTT. This gives the protein CASSSEGPPGKLFF.